This entry describes one T cell receptor beta chain. Its antigen is not known. In the PCR, 60 Vbeta and 13 Jbeta primers were used. Clones were read by immunoSEQ multiplex PCR, and TCRdb kept only the in-frame ones, dropping some. Seen here are under 200,000 clones, around 80% observed once, and the top ten hold around 5.7%. This entry comes from a study of cytomegalovirus exposure and HLA in healthy donors. Broader study findings: Later, TCR association rates were found to vary by HLA locus, highest for DRB1 and lowest for HLA-C.

The V end was cut by 4 bases, the J end by 0 bases, with 11 bases between. Germline V gene sequence: CDR1 SGHNT, CDR2 YYREEE (reference sequence). This CDR3 has 14 residues. The chain joins TRBV5-4 to TRBJ2-7; weak D call: TRBD2 (7 bases). The receptor was isolated from a man aged 40-55 years in good health and CMV-seronegative. Sequencing was carried out using PBMCs. DNA for the CDR3: TGTGCCAGCAGCCCGAGGGGGGGCTCCTACGAGCAGTACTTC. Protein sequence: CASSPRGGSYEQYF.